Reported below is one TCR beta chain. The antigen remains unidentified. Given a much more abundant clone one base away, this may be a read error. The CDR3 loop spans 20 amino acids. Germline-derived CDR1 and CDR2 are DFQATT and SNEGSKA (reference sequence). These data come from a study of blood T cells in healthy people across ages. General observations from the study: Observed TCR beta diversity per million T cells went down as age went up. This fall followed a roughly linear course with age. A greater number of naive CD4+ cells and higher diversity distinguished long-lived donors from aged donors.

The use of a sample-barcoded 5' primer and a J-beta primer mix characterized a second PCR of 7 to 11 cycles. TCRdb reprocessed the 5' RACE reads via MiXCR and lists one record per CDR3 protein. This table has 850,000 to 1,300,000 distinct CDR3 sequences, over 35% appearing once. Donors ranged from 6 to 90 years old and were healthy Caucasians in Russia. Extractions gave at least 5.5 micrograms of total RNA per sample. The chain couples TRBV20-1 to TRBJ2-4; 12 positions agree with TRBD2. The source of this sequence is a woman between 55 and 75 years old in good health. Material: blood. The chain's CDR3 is CSASRLAGGLEGLAKSIQYF. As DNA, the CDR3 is TGCAGTGCTAGTAGGCTAGCGGGAGGGCTCGAAGGGTTAGCCAAAAGCATTCAGTACTTC.